This passage covers 26 T cell receptor beta chains from one sample sequenced in a study of control samples from healthy donors and cancer patients. Sequencing used immunoSEQ multiplex PCR; TCRdb keeps in-frame clones, though not all of them. Of 110,000 or so clones in the sample, around 87% were seen once. Sequencing input: blood. All receptors come from a man aged 25 to 40 in good health.

The chain joins TRBV12-5 to TRBJ1-1, with D possibly matching TRBD1 (5 bases). V lost 6 bases, J lost 6 bases, and 14 bases lay in between. The CDR3 length is 13 residues. Germline V gene data show CDR1 as LGHNT and CDR2 as FRNRAP. CDR3 sequence reads: CASGISRGAEAFF. CDR3 bases: TGTGCTAGTGGCATTTCTAGGGGTGCTGAAGCTTTCTTT.

This chain's CDR3 is CASSPTADNQPQHF. As DNA, the CDR3 is TGTGCCAGTAGTCCCACTGCAGACAATCAGCCCCAGCATTTT. The rearrangement joins TRBV19 to TRBJ1-5; D remains unclear. The CDR3 has 14 amino acids. The V gene lost 5 bases and the J gene lost 3 bases, with 11 bases spanning the gap. The germline V gene encodes CDR1 LNHDA and CDR2 SQIVND (reference sequence).

The chain links TRBV19 to TRBJ2-7, with TRBD1 identical over 9 bases. CDR3 length: 12 residues. From germline, CDR1 is LNHDA and CDR2 SQIVND (reference sequence). V shed 8 bases and J 6 bases; nucleotides not matched to a gene: 5. CDR3 residues: CASGTGNCEQYF. For the CDR3, the DNA is TGTGCCAGTGGGACAGGGAATTGCGAGCAGTACTTC.

The gene calls are TRBV6-5 and TRBJ1-2; 7 bases are shared with TRBD1. Per the germline V gene, CDR1 is MNHEY and CDR2 is SVGAGI. V was clipped by 6 bases and J by 7 bases; unmatched bases: 11. There are 14 residues in the CDR3. As DNA, the CDR3 is TGTGCCAGCAGCCCCCAAGGGGGCGCAGGTGGCTACACCTTC. Translating gives CASSPQGGAGGYTF.

The chain uses TRBV24-1 and TRBJ2-7; 9 bases align to TRBD1. Germline assignment: CDR1 KGHDR and CDR2 SFDVKD. J gave up 4 bases and V 7 bases, and 7 bases lay outside the gene matches. CDR3 length: 14 amino acids. The CDR3 loop reads CATSDPGQGYEQYF. The CDR3 bases are TGTGCCACCAGCGACCCGGGACAGGGTTACGAGCAGTACTTC.

Only one count was recorded for this clone. The chain employs TRBV3-1 (or the pseudogene TRBV3-2) and TRBJ1-5; unclear D gene. The CDR3 extends over 13 amino acids. Germline values: CDR1 LGHDT, CDR2 YNNKEL (reference sequence). V was shortened by 2 bases and J by 4 bases, with 6 bases between the two germline ends. CDR3 nucleotides: TGTGCCAGCAGCCAAAGACCTAATCAGCCCCAGCATTTT. It is translated as CASSQRPNQPQHF.

The chain is built from TRBV15 and TRBJ1-1; 7 nucleotides line up with TRBD1. V was clipped by 2 bases and J by 8 bases; unmatched bases: 11. Per the germline V gene, CDR1 is LNHNV and CDR2 is YYDKDF (reference sequence). The CDR3 sequence is 15 residues long. CDR3 amino acids: CATSRLEGAKVEAFF. The DNA for the CDR3 is TGTGCCACCAGCAGATTAGAGGGGGCGAAGGTGGAAGCTTTCTTT. Full variable domain (rest looked up from reference TRBV15 and TRBJ1-1): DAMVIQNPRYQVTQFGKPVTLSCSQTLNHNVMYWYQQKSSQAPKLLFHYYDKDFNNEADTPDNFQSRRPNTSFCFLDIRSPGLGDTAMYLCATSRLEGAKVEAFFGQGTRLTVV.

The chain carries TRBV30 and TRBJ1-5, with 10 bases aligning to TRBD1. Germline V gene data show CDR1 as GTSNPN and CDR2 as SVGIG (reference sequence). The CDR3 covers 13 residues. The ends lost 6 bases at V and 7 bases at J; junction bases unmatched: 6. The CDR3 reads CACDRGLSQPQHF. CDR3 in DNA: TGTGCCTGTGACAGGGGGCTGAGCCAGCCCCAGCATTTT.

The CDR3 loop reads CASRAAAGELFF. In DNA, the CDR3 is TGTGCCAGCAGGGCCGCAGCCGGGGAGCTGTTTTTT. This chain joins TRBV2 and TRBJ2-2; no clear D gene. This CDR3 has 12 amino acids. V dropped 6 bases and J dropped 6 bases, with 8 bases sitting between them. The germline V gene has CDR1 SNHLY and CDR2 FYNNEI.

The V gene is TRBV5-6, the J gene TRBJ1-2; D gene uncertain. Trimming cost V 0 bases and J 3 bases, with 9 bases left between them. This CDR3 has 14 residues. Germline values: CDR1 SGHDT, CDR2 YYEEEE. DNA for the CDR3: TGTGCCAGCAGCTTGGGGTCGGCGGACTATGGCTACACCTTC. Amino acid sequence: CASSLGSADYGYTF. The full variable domain, rest sourced from reference TRBV5-6 and TRBJ1-2, is DAGVTQSPTHLIKTRGQQVTLRCSPKSGHDTVSWYQQALGQGPQFIFQYYEEEERQRGNFPDRFSGHQFPNYSSELNVNALLLGDSALYLCASSLGSADYGYTFGSGTRLTVV.

CDR3 sequence: CASSLRARSNNSPLHF. In DNA, the CDR3 is TGTGCCAGCAGCTTAAGGGCCAGGTCAAACAATTCACCCCTCCACTTT. The chain carries TRBV7-2 and TRBJ1-6; D is unclear. With 2 bases removed from V and 7 bases from J, the gap between germline ends came to 15 bases. This CDR3 has 16 amino acids. Germline loops: CDR1 SGHTA, CDR2 FQGNSA. Complete variable domain (other parts from reference TRBV7-2 and TRBJ1-6): GAGVSQSPSNKVTEKGKDVELRCDPISGHTALYWYRQSLGQGLEFLIYFQGNSAPDKSGLPSDRFSAERTGGSVSTLTIQRTQQEDSAVYLCASSLRARSNNSPLHFGNGTRLTVT.

This clone was picked up one time. The chain joins TRBV20-1 to TRBJ1-5, with TRBD1 matching over 8 bases. Trimming cost V 3 bases and J 2 bases; bases outside gene matches: 3. This CDR3 contains 14 residues. CDR1 and CDR2 from the germline V gene are DFQATT and SNEGSKA (reference sequence). CDR3 nucleotide sequence: TGCAGTGCTAGTCCGGGACAGGGCAATCAGCCCCAGCATTTT. Its translation is CSASPGQGNQPQHF.

DNA of the CDR3: TGTGCCACCAGTGATACCGACAGGACGAATGAGCAGTTCTTC. Its protein product is CATSDTDRTNEQFF. This chain links TRBV24-1 with TRBJ2-1; a possible D gene is TRBD1 (6 bases). CDR1 and CDR2 from the germline V gene are KGHDR and SFDVKD. The CDR3 sequence is 14 residues long. With 3 bases removed from V and 7 bases from J, the gap between germline ends came to 12 bases.

In regard to this clone: Other DNA sequences in the sample encode the same CDR3. The chain carries TRBV19 and TRBJ2-2, with D possibly TRBD1 on 6 matching bases. This CDR3 has 14 residues. Germline values: CDR1 LNHDA, CDR2 SQIVND (reference sequence). The V gene lost 7 bases and the J gene lost 1 base, with 10 bases spanning the gap. The CDR3 region has the DNA TGTGCCAGTAAAGGGGGACGGAACACCGGGGAGCTGTTTTTT. This sequence encodes CASKGGRNTGELFF.

V gene TRBV6-5 combines with J gene TRBJ1-4, with a tentative D call TRBD1 (5 bases). The CDR3 has 15 amino acids. Trimming took 7 bases from V and 0 from J, leaving 12 bases between them. Germline V gene lookup returns CDR1 MNHEY and CDR2 SVGAGI. The CDR3 DNA reads TGTGCCAGCACCTCCGGGACGGCAACTAATGAAAAACTGTTTTTT. As protein: CASTSGTATNEKLFF.

V is TRBV18 and J is TRBJ1-1, with D unresolved. The CDR3 consists of 13 residues. Per germline, CDR1 KGHSH and CDR2 LQKENI. V was trimmed by 1 base and J by 1 base, leaving 4 bases between them. This CDR3 is CASSPLRNTEAFF. CDR3 coding DNA: TGTGCCAGCTCACCACTCAGGAACACTGAAGCTTTCTTT.

V is TRBV2 and J is TRBJ1-1; D ambiguous. V was shortened by 5 bases and J by 1 base, with 2 bases between the two germline ends. This CDR3 comprises 11 residues. Germline CDR1 and CDR2: SNHLY and FYNNEI. The CDR3 region has the DNA TGTGCCAGCAGTAAGAACACTGAAGCTTTCTTT. The encoded protein is CASSKNTEAFF.

The gene calls are TRBV10-1 and TRBJ1-6; weak D call: TRBD1 (6 bases). Trimming stripped 7 bases from V and 5 bases from J, with 12 bases between. The CDR3 has 14 residues. CDR1 WNHNN and CDR2 SYGVQD come from the germline V gene (reference sequence). The CDR3 bases are TGCGCCAGCAAGGGGGATCCGAATAATTCACCCCTCCACTTT. This gives the protein CASKGDPNNSPLHF.

The chain is built from TRBV6-4 and TRBJ2-1; possibly TRBD1 for D (6 bases). The CDR3 is made up of 15 amino acids. CDR1 and CDR2 (germline): MRHNA, SNTAGT. Trimming took 6 bases from V and 9 from J, leaving 21 bases between them. CDR3: CASSVEQGQGIEQFF. For the CDR3, the DNA is TGTGCCAGCAGCGTCGAGCAGGGACAAGGAATTGAGCAGTTCTTC.

The V call is TRBV24-1, the J call TRBJ1-1; D call uncertain. CDR1 and CDR2 from the germline V gene are KGHDR and SFDVKD. V dropped 3 bases and J dropped 7 bases, with 11 bases sitting between them. This CDR3 contains 13 residues. CDR3 region: CATSDPSGIEAFF. CDR3 in DNA: TGTGCCACCAGTGATCCATCGGGGATTGAAGCTTTCTTT.

This clone was observed once. The rearrangement uses TRBV5-1 and TRBJ2-5, with D possibly called TRBD1 or TRBD2 (6 bases each). The CDR3 spans 15 residues. V was clipped by 1 base and J by 5 bases, with 15 bases between them. Germline CDR1 is SGHRS and CDR2 is YFSETQ. CDR3 nucleotides: TGCGCCAGCAGCTTGTTCTTCCAGGGGAGGGAGACCCAGTACTTC. This encodes CASSLFFQGRETQYF.

This clone was counted between two and nine times. The chain combines TRBV24-1 with TRBJ1-2; D call uncertain. Trimming shortened V by 7 bases and J by 2 bases, and 7 bases separated the two germline ends. The germline V gene has CDR1 KGHDR and CDR2 SFDVKD. The CDR3 is made up of 12 amino acids. The CDR3: CATRQQNYGYTF. DNA of the CDR3: TGTGCCACCAGACAGCAAAACTATGGCTACACCTTC.

This chain joins TRBV5-1 and TRBJ2-2; 9 positions agree with TRBD1. The CDR3 loop spans 15 amino acids. The trim removed 6 bases at V and 2 bases at J, leaving 5 bases unmatched. Germline V gene sequence: CDR1 SGHRS, CDR2 YFSETQ. The CDR3 bases are TGCGCCAGCAATAGGGACAGGGTAAACACCGGGGAGCTGTTTTTT. Protein sequence: CASNRDRVNTGELFF.

V usage is TRBV3-1 (or the pseudogene TRBV3-2) and J usage is TRBJ1-1, with D uncertain. Germline CDR1 is LGHDT and CDR2 is YNNKEL (reference sequence). V dropped 3 bases and J dropped 5 bases, with 10 bases sitting between them. The CDR3 length is 13 residues. The CDR3 loop is CASSQVVGTEAFF. CDR3 sequence (DNA): TGTGCCAGCAGCCAGGTGGTCGGGACTGAAGCTTTCTTT.

The gene calls are TRBV25-1 and TRBJ1-1, with D possibly TRBD1 on 5 matching bases. The CDR3 contains 15 residues. The germline V gene encodes CDR1 MGHDK and CDR2 SYGVNS. Trimming cost V 1 base and J 3 bases, with 12 bases left between them. The CDR3 protein is CASSELGTVDTEAFF. The CDR3 bases are TGTGCCAGCAGTGAATTAGGGACGGTGGACACTGAAGCTTTCTTT.

This chain links TRBV7-2 with TRBJ2-1, with TRBD2 matching over 14 bases. The CDR3 runs 17 residues. Per germline, CDR1 SGHTA and CDR2 FQGNSA. V shed 5 bases, J shed 12 bases, and the junction held 15 bases outside the gene matches. CDR3 sequence reads: CASSPFGTSGGGYGQFF. CDR3 in DNA: TGTGCCAGCAGCCCATTCGGGACTAGCGGGGGAGGGTATGGGCAGTTCTTC. The full variable domain, rest sourced from reference TRBV7-2 and TRBJ2-1, is GAGVSQSPSNKVTEKGKDVELRCDPISGHTALYWYRQSLGQGLEFLIYFQGNSAPDKSGLPSDRFSAERTGGSVSTLTIQRTQQEDSAVYLCASSPFGTSGGGYGQFFGPGTRLTVL.